Listed here is a single T cell receptor (beta chain). Its antigen remains unknown. Germline lookup yields CDR1 SNHLY and CDR2 FYNNEI. V lost 7 bases, J lost 7 bases, and 9 bases stayed unmatched. The CDR3 totals 14 residues. The data were taken from a study of T cell responses to AZD1222 COVID-19 vaccine. Findings and caveats of the study: Increases in Spike-specific TCR breadth and depth were seen after two AZD1222 doses. Of spike-specific TCRs, nearly half reportedly target regions left unmutated in variants. Distributed over spike, vaccine-associated CD4 TCRs predominated at 160-218 and 743-854. Donor demographics were predominantly white British with a female majority; clonal diversity may be underestimated.

TCRdb keeps only in-frame clones here, not all; method: immunoSEQ multiplex PCR. The data hold around 88,000 clones, with 89% observed a single time. The TCR sequence derives from an adult in good health. Sample: peripheral blood, taken on day 0 of MenACWY control vaccination. The chain is built from TRBV2 and TRBJ1-4, with 7 bases that match TRBD1. The chain's CDR3 is CASTIEGGFEKLFF. Here the CDR3 DNA reads TGTGCCAGCACGATCGAAGGGGGCTTTGAAAAACTGTTTTTT.